Presented here are 4 T cell receptor beta chains from one specimen sequenced in a study of cytotoxic CD8 clonotypes in ibrutinib-treated CLL. Method: immunoSEQ multiplex PCR; TCRdb's copy keeps in-frame clones and lacks some. Altogether 60,000 to 65,000 clones are present, roughly 57% being singletons, with the ten largest covering roughly 14%. This material consisted of PBMCs, taken after 12 months of ibrutinib treatment. The source of these receptors is a human donor with chronic lymphocytic leukemia.

The sample holds a few counts of this clone. V is TRBV9 and J is TRBJ2-3, with D perhaps assigned TRBD1 or TRBD2 (5 bases each). Trimming pared 5 bases from V and 3 bases from J, leaving 13 bases between. The CDR3 spans 14 residues. Per the germline V gene, CDR1 is SGDLS and CDR2 is YYNGEE. The CDR3 is CASSARDGTDTQYF. In nucleotides, the CDR3 is TGTGCCAGCAGTGCTAGGGACGGAACAGATACGCAGTATTTT.

This clone was found a few times. This sequence joins TRBV5-4 and TRBJ2-2; 8 bases align to TRBD2. V was pared by 4 bases and J by 2 bases, with 7 bases of the junction left unmatched. Germline V CDR1 and CDR2: SGHNT, YYREEE (reference sequence). The CDR3 extends over 16 amino acids. The CDR3 loop reads CASSLGLALNTGELFF. As DNA, the CDR3 is TGTGCCAGCAGCCTTGGACTAGCCCTCAACACCGGGGAGCTGTTTTTT. Full variable domain (remainder filled in from reference TRBV5-4 and TRBJ2-2): ETGVTQSPTHLIKTRGQQVTLRCSSQSGHNTVSWYQQALGQGPQFIFQYYREEENGRGNFPPRFSGLQFPNYSSELNVNALELDDSALYLCASSLGLALNTGELFFGEGSRLTVL.

J is TRBJ1-1 and V is TRBV7-2, with no clear D. The CDR3 has 14 residues. The V gene's germline CDR1 is SGHTA and CDR2 FQGNSA. V was shortened by 1 base and J by 0 bases, with 6 bases between the two germline ends. The DNA for the CDR3 is TGTGCCAGCAGCTTAGGGCCCGTGAACACTGAAGCTTTCTTT. Protein product: CASSLGPVNTEAFF. Supplemented by reference TRBV7-2 and TRBJ1-1, the full variable domain reads GAGVSQSPSNKVTEKGKDVELRCDPISGHTALYWYRQSLGQGLEFLIYFQGNSAPDKSGLPSDRFSAERTGGSVSTLTIQRTQQEDSAVYLCASSLGPVNTEAFFGQGTRLTVV.

This clone occurred a few times. V and J are TRBV7-9 and TRBJ1-2; D perhaps matches TRBD1 (6 bases). Trimming took 1 base from V and 3 from J, leaving 12 bases between them. The CDR3 loop spans 15 amino acids. Germline V CDR1 and CDR2: SEHNR, FQNEAQ (reference sequence). This chain's CDR3 is CASSLVQGVHYGYTF. In DNA form, the CDR3 reads TGTGCCAGCAGCTTAGTACAGGGTGTGCACTATGGCTACACCTTC.